These 21 T cell receptor beta chains share one sample of origin, sequenced in a study of blood T cell repertoires in COVID-19. Libraries were prepared by immunoSEQ multiplex PCR; TCRdb keeps only in-frame clonotypes and omits some of them. This sample carries roughly 240,000 clones, roughly 88% of them seen once, and the ten largest clones take 2% to 2.5%. Sequencing used peripheral blood. These receptors were collected from a man aged 35-49 years who had recovered from COVID-19.

The V gene is TRBV10-3, the J gene TRBJ2-3, with a weak D call TRBD1 (6 bases). Germline CDR1 ENHRY, CDR2 SYGVKD. V was pared by 2 bases and J by 2 bases, with 17 bases between. This CDR3 comprises 17 residues. CDR3 nucleotide sequence: TGTGCCATCAGTGAGCAAGACTACAGGGCCGTCACAGATACGCAGTATTTT. Its protein product is CAISEQDYRAVTDTQYF.

This chain joins TRBV27 and TRBJ2-7, with 7 bases matching TRBD1. The V and J ends lost 5 bases and 0 bases, in that order; junction bases with no gene match: 10. Germline V CDR1 and CDR2: MNHEY, SMNVEV (reference sequence). CDR3 length equals 16 residues. Here the CDR3 reads CASSRRTGRSSYEQYF. Here the CDR3 DNA reads TGTGCCAGCAGTCGCCGGACAGGCCGAAGCTCCTACGAGCAGTACTTC.

The chain employs TRBV6-6 and TRBJ2-1, with 10 bases that match TRBD2. CDR1 is MNHNY, CDR2 SVGAGI, per germline (reference sequence). The CDR3 sequence is 15 residues long. Trimming took 6 bases from V and 7 from J; bases not matched to a gene: 9. The CDR3 spells CASSQAGGLLNEQFF. The DNA of the CDR3 is TGTGCCAGCAGCCAAGCGGGAGGGCTCCTAAATGAGCAGTTCTTC.

The chain combines TRBV30 with TRBJ1-1; 8 positions agree with TRBD1. Germline CDR1 and CDR2: GTSNPN and SVGIG (reference sequence). V lost 2 bases and J lost 3; bases outside the gene matches: 17. This CDR3 region has 18 residues. The CDR3 loop reads CAWSPSGQGPYGDTEAFF. As DNA, the CDR3 is TGTGCCTGGAGTCCGTCTGGACAGGGCCCATATGGGGACACTGAAGCTTTCTTT.

The J gene is TRBJ1-1, the V gene TRBV6-6; D is uncertain. CDR3 length: 13 amino acids. Germline values: CDR1 MNHNY, CDR2 SVGAGI (reference sequence). Trimming pared 4 bases from V and 10 bases from J, leaving 16 bases between. CDR3 region: CASSSVSKFRAFF. CDR3 DNA sequence: TGTGCCAGCAGTTCCGTAAGCAAGTTTAGAGCTTTCTTT.

The chain carries TRBV7-2 and TRBJ2-7; possibly TRBD1 for D (5 bases). CDR3 size: 18 residues. Trimming removed 2 bases from V and 2 bases from J, with 22 bases in between. Per germline, CDR1 SGHTA and CDR2 FQGNSA. In DNA form, the CDR3 reads TGTGCCAGCAGCTTATACAGGCCAACTCTTAGAAGTGCCTACGAGCAGTACTTC. It encodes CASSLYRPTLRSAYEQYF.

The chain employs TRBV19 and TRBJ2-6; D gene unclear. V was cut by 3 bases and J by 0 bases, with 6 bases left in between. Germline CDR1 and CDR2: LNHDA and SQIVND (reference sequence). The CDR3 sequence is 15 residues long. The CDR3 bases are TGTGCCAGTAGTATCTTCGGCTCTGGGGCCAACGTCCTGACTTTC. This encodes CASSIFGSGANVLTF.

The chain uses TRBV19 and TRBJ1-2, with D unresolved. The CDR3 runs to 13 residues. Germline V gives CDR1 LNHDA, CDR2 SQIVND (reference sequence). Trimming left V 5 bases short and J 7 bases short, with 14 bases between. The CDR3 DNA sequence: TGTGCCAGTAGTTCCCTCGGGGTAGGTGGCTACACCTTC. Its protein is CASSSLGVGGYTF. The variable domain in full, with the rest retrieved from reference TRBV19 and TRBJ1-2, is DGGITQSPKYLFRKEGQNVTLSCEQNLNHDAMYWYRQDPGQGLRLIYYSQIVNDFQKGDIAEGYSVSREKKESFPLTVTSAQKNPTAFYLCASSSLGVGGYTFGSGTRLTVV.

The chain combines TRBV19 with TRBJ1-1; 8 bases map to TRBD1. V was clipped by 4 bases and J by 6 bases; unmatched bases: 4. The CDR3 contains 13 residues. Germline V gives CDR1 LNHDA, CDR2 SQIVND (reference sequence). The CDR3 nucleotides read TGTGCCAGTAGTAGGGACAGGTCGTCTGAAGCTTTCTTT. Its translation: CASSRDRSSEAFF.

The chain recombines TRBV5-5 with TRBJ1-2, with 8 bases aligning to TRBD1. Trimming cost V 2 bases and J 1 base; bases outside gene matches: 1. CDR1 SGHKS and CDR2 YYEKEE come from the germline V gene (reference sequence). This CDR3 contains 14 residues. CDR3 loop: CASSLQGVNYGYTF. DNA of the CDR3: TGTGCCAGCAGCTTACAGGGGGTTAACTATGGCTACACCTTC.

V is TRBV3-1 (or the pseudogene TRBV3-2) and J is TRBJ2-3; 12 bases fit TRBD2. V lost 6 bases, J lost 0 bases, and 7 bases stayed unmatched. This CDR3 comprises 17 residues. The germline gives CDR1 LGHDT, CDR2 YNNKEL (reference sequence). DNA for the CDR3: TGTGCCAGCAGTAAACTTCTAGCGGGGGGGAGCACAGATACGCAGTATTTT. Amino acid sequence: CASSKLLAGGSTDTQYF.

This clone was counted between two and nine times. This chain connects TRBV30 to TRBJ2-7, with a possible D match to TRBD1 (6 bases). The germline V and J ends were trimmed by 1 base and 1 base, with 20 bases remaining between them. The CDR3 loop spans 17 amino acids. Germline V gene data show CDR1 as GTSNPN and CDR2 as SVGIG (reference sequence). The CDR3 DNA is TGTGCCTGGAGTGCTCAAAGACAGGTACCGGGATCCTACGAGCAGTACTTC. It is translated as CAWSAQRQVPGSYEQYF.

Details on this clone: This specimen includes other DNA sequences encoding the same CDR3. V usage is TRBV11-2 and J usage is TRBJ2-7; D is unresolved. This CDR3 has 14 residues. Deletions cut 1 base from V and 0 bases from J, with 7 bases between. The germline V gene encodes CDR1 SGHAT and CDR2 FQNNGV. The CDR3 DNA follows: TGTGCCAGCAGCTTAGTTGATAGCTCCTACGAGCAGTACTTC. It encodes CASSLVDSSYEQYF.

This chain joins TRBV5-1 and TRBJ2-2, with 8 bases lining up with TRBD1. Germline V CDR1 and CDR2: SGHRS, YFSETQ. CDR3 length: 14 residues. V was pared by 5 bases and J by 1 base, with 1 base of the junction left unmatched. The CDR3 bases are TGCGCCAGCAGGGGGACAGGGAACACCGGGGAGCTGTTTTTT. Translating gives CASRGTGNTGELFF.

This clone is a singleton in its sample. This chain uses TRBV14 with TRBJ2-7; 10 bases are a match to TRBD1. The CDR3 sequence is 15 residues long. Germline V gene lookup returns CDR1 SGHDN and CDR2 FVKESK. J gave up 4 bases and V 2 bases, and 5 bases lay outside the gene matches. The CDR3 DNA follows: TGTGCCAGCAGCCAATGGGACAGGGGCAGATACGAGCAGTACTTC. It specifies CASSQWDRGRYEQYF.

V and J are TRBV4-3 and TRBJ2-1; the match to TRBD2 covers 9 bases. J gave up 2 bases and V 2 bases, and 1 base lay outside the gene matches. The CDR3 consists of 15 residues. Germline V gives CDR1 LGHNA, CDR2 YSLEER. The CDR3 nucleotides are TGCGCCAGCAGCCAAATAGCGGGGGCCTACAATGAGCAGTTCTTC. This sequence encodes CASSQIAGAYNEQFF.

The chain uses TRBV29-1 and TRBJ2-5; TRBD2 agrees at 8 bases. This CDR3 is 14 amino acids long. V was pared by 8 bases and J by 1 base, with 9 bases of the junction left unmatched. CDR1 and CDR2 from the germline V gene are SQVTM and ANQGSEA. The CDR3, as DNA: TGCAGCACGCCACCGGGACTAGGCCAAGAGACCCAGTACTTC. It yields the protein CSTPPGLGQETQYF.

For this clone: An end of the junction differs from the germline gene, which may be a read error. V is TRBV7-9 and J is TRBJ2-2; 12 nucleotides line up with TRBD2. Germline V gene sequence: CDR1 SEHNR, CDR2 FQNEAQ (reference sequence). The CDR3 spans 16 residues. CDR3 region: CASSSETLTSGGRLVF. Written as DNA, the CDR3 is TGTGCCAGCAGCTCCGAGACTTTGACTAGCGGGGGTCGGCTTGTTTTT.

The chain carries TRBV9 and TRBJ2-1, with a weak D call TRBD2 (6 bases). The V and J ends lost 3 bases and 6 bases respectively, with 19 bases between them. This CDR3 comprises 16 residues. The germline CDR1 and CDR2 sequences are SGDLS and YYNGEE. The CDR3 nucleotides are TGTGCCAGCAGCGCCTCCCAGCAGACTAGTCTCAATGAGCAGTTCTTC. This encodes CASSASQQTSLNEQFF.

The table lists this clone with a count of one. This chain joins TRBV27 and TRBJ1-5, with 7 bases identical to TRBD1. Germline V gene data show CDR1 as MNHEY and CDR2 as SMNVEV (reference sequence). V dropped 5 bases and J dropped 3; count of bases not matched to a gene: 4. The length of the CDR3 is 14 residues. The CDR3 DNA sequence: TGTGCCAGCAGTCGACAGGGTTTCAATCAGCCCCAGCATTTT. Translated: CASSRQGFNQPQHF.

V gene TRBV9 combines with J gene TRBJ1-3, with D possibly TRBD1 on 6 matching bases. The V and J ends lost 2 bases and 4 bases respectively, with 13 bases between them. The CDR3 runs 15 residues. CDR1 and CDR2 from the germline V gene are SGDLS and YYNGEE. CDR3 coding DNA: TGTGCCAGCAGCGTGGGCAACAGGGAGGGAAACACCATATATTTT. It codes for CASSVGNREGNTIYF.